This T cell receptor (beta chain) was captured in a study of OX40 agonist ivuxolimab in advanced cancers. CDR3 length: 13 residues. From germline, CDR1 is SGHVS and CDR2 FNYEAQ. With 8 bases removed from V and 5 bases from J, the gap between germline ends came to 15 bases. Generated by immunoSEQ multiplex PCR, the TCRdb table keeps only in-frame clones and is missing some. The sample holds fewer than 30,000 clones, about 87% seen once. The chain links TRBV7-6 to TRBJ2-5; D assignment may be TRBD1 or TRBD2 (5 bases each). This sample comprised CD4+ or CD8+ T cells sorted from blood, obtained in a trial of the OX40 agonist ivuxolimab. This clonotype was sampled from an adult with an advanced solid tumor such as melanoma, head and neck, liver or kidney cancer. The CDR3 coding sequence is TGTGCCAGCCGCAGGAGAGGGGACGAGACCCAGTACTTC. The encoded protein is CASRRRGDETQYF.